This is a list of T cell receptor beta chains from one sample in a study of blood T cell repertoires in COVID-19. The repertoire was sequenced with immunoSEQ multiplex PCR; TCRdb's copy has only in-frame clones and lacks some. Among 250,000 to 300,000 clones listed, 80% to 90% were seen once. Input material: peripheral blood. The source of these receptors is a woman aged 65 to 85 with acute or convalescent COVID-19. CDR3s include the opening cysteine and the closing phenylalanine or tryptophan. A D gene is named only where the DNA matches it firmly. A clone size is listed for some rows: how often the clone was seen (once, few, many), or a class if it is expanded.

TRBJ2-5 | - | TRBV9 | TRBD2 | CASSGGLAGSRETQYF | TGTGCCAGCAGCGGCGGACTAGCGGGGTCGAGAGAGACCCAGTACTTC
TRBJ2-7 | - | TRBV9 | - | CASSQENLQVQYF | TGTGCCAGCAGCCAGGAAAATTTACAGGTGCAGTACTTC
TRBJ2-1 | - | TRBV11-2 | TRBD2 | CASSKLPPSGLATSNEQFF | TGTGCCAGCAGCAAACTTCCCCCCTCGGGACTAGCAACTTCGAATGAGCAGTTCTTC
TRBJ2-3 | - | TRBV7-2 | - | CASSLDRSSTDTQYF | TGTGCCAGCAGCCTGGACAGATCTAGCACAGATACGCAGTATTTT
TRBJ2-2 | - | TRBV6-5 | - | CASSYRSEGELFF | TGTGCCAGCAGTTACCGCAGTGAAGGGGAGCTGTTTTTT
TRBJ1-2 | - | TRBV18 | - | CASSPGGGGYTF | TGTGCCAGCTCACCCGGCGGGGGTGGCTACACCTTC
TRBJ2-2 | - | TRBV5-5 | - | CASSSVRGRTGELFF | TGTGCCAGCAGCTCGGTCCGGGGAAGGACCGGGGAGCTGTTTTTT
TRBJ1-5 | - | TRBV3-1/TRBV3-2 | TRBD1 | CASSGTGPYQPQHF | TGTGCCAGCAGCGGGACAGGGCCTTATCAGCCCCAGCATTTT
TRBJ2-3 | once | TRBV19 | TRBD1 | CASSVYRGWTDTQYF | TGTGCCAGTAGTGTTTACAGGGGTTGGACAGATACGCAGTATTTT
TRBJ2-1 | few | TRBV5-1 | TRBD2 | CASSLSGGVYNEQFF | TGCGCCAGCAGCTTGTCCGGGGGGGTATACAATGAGCAGTTCTTC
TRBJ2-2 | - | TRBV7-2 | TRBD1 | CASSVRQGSRTGELFF | TGTGCCAGCAGCGTTAGACAGGGGTCCCGCACCGGGGAGCTGTTTTTT
TRBJ1-2 | - | TRBV19 | TRBD1 | CASSSTGGYNYGYTF | TGTGCCAGTAGTTCTACAGGGGGCTATAACTATGGCTACACCTTC
TRBJ2-3 | - | TRBV24-1 | - | CATSDLTSGTDTQYF | TGTGCCACCAGTGATTTGACCTCAGGCACAGATACGCAGTATTTT
TRBJ2-7 | - | TRBV15 | - | CATSRDQTSYEQYF | TGTGCCACCAGCAGAGATCAGACTTCCTACGAGCAGTACTTC
TRBJ2-5 | once | TRBV18 | - | CASSERFQETQYF | TGTGCCAGCTCAGAGCGGTTCCAAGAGACCCAGTACTTC
TRBJ1-2 | few | TRBV5-1 | TRBD1 | CASTLGGQGDYGYTF | TGCGCCAGCACCCTGGGAGGACAGGGGGACTATGGCTACACCTTC
TRBJ2-7 | once | TRBV5-5 | - | CASSLSLYEQYF | TGTGCCAGCAGCTTGTCTCTCTACGAGCAGTACTTC
TRBJ2-2 | - | TRBV6-5 | TRBD1 | CASSGTGKPGELFF | TGTGCCAGCAGCGGGACAGGGAAGCCCGGGGAGCTGTTTTTT
TRBJ2-2 | - | TRBV7-2 | TRBD2 | CASSLGLAGTGELFF | TGTGCCAGCAGCCTGGGGCTAGCGGGGACCGGGGAGCTGTTTTTT
TRBJ2-7 | - | TRBV5-8 | TRBD1 | CASIQTGAGKQYF | TGTGCCAGCATCCAGACAGGGGCGGGTAAGCAGTACTTC
TRBJ2-1 | few | TRBV7-9 | - | CASSLAESSYNEQFF | TGTGCCAGCAGCTTAGCCGAGAGCTCCTACAATGAGCAGTTCTTC
TRBJ2-7 | - | TRBV11-2 | - | CASSLAAQGINEQYF | TGTGCCAGCAGCTTAGCGGCCCAGGGCATCAACGAGCAGTACTTC
TRBJ2-2 | - | TRBV6-5 | - | CASRLTANTGELFF | TGTGCCAGCAGGCTGACAGCAAACACCGGGGAGCTGTTTTTT
TRBJ1-2 | - | TRBV11-2 | - | CASSWGPVGDGYTF | TGTGCCAGCAGCTGGGGGCCGGTTGGAGATGGCTACACCTTC
TRBJ1-2 | - | TRBV2 | - | CASSVDTNYGYTF | TGTGCCAGCAGCGTAGACACCAACTATGGCTACACCTTC
TRBJ1-1 | once | TRBV18 | TRBD1 | CASSPADRGNGAFF | TGTGCCAGCTCACCTGCGGACAGGGGGAATGGAGCTTTCTTT
TRBJ2-3 | - | TRBV12-5 | - | CASGLGTGTDTQYF | -
TRBJ1-6 | - | TRBV7-2 | - | CASSLGQGNNSPLHF | TGTGCCAGCAGCTTAGGTCAGGGTAATAATTCACCCCTCCACTTT
TRBJ2-5 | - | TRBV18 | - | CASSPRQETQYF | TGTGCCAGCTCACCCAGGCAAGAGACCCAGTACTTC
TRBJ1-5 | - | TRBV6-5 | TRBD1 | CASSQPTGDDQPQHF | TGTGCCAGCAGTCAACCCACAGGGGATGATCAGCCCCAGCATTTT
TRBJ2-5 | - | TRBV5-1 | TRBD2 | CASSPIAGGSEQTQYF | TGCGCCAGCAGCCCCATAGCGGGGGGTTCCGAGCAGACCCAGTACTTC
TRBJ1-2 | once | TRBV12-5 | - | CASGLSRGVDHGYTF | TGTGCTAGTGGTTTGAGCAGGGGTGTAGATCATGGCTACACCTTC
TRBJ2-1 | once | TRBV19 | TRBD2 | CASSVSGASSYNEQFF | TGTGCCAGTAGTGTTAGCGGGGCAAGCTCCTACAATGAGCAGTTCTTC
TRBJ2-3 | - | TRBV2 | TRBD2 | CASSLAGDTDTQYF | TGTGCCAGCTCTCTCGCGGGAGACACAGATACGCAGTATTTT
TRBJ2-1 | - | TRBV15 | TRBD2 | CATSRFSGGSNEQFF | TGTGCCACCAGCAGATTTAGCGGGGGATCGAATGAGCAGTTCTTC
TRBJ2-1 | - | TRBV9 | TRBD2 | CASSSPGLAGGYEQFF | TGTGCCAGCAGCAGCCCGGGACTAGCGGGGGGGTACGAGCAGTTCTTC
TRBJ2-1 | - | TRBV7-6 | - | CASSLQQGTEQFF | TGTGCCAGCAGCTTACAACAGGGTACCGAGCAGTTCTTC
TRBJ2-3 | - | TRBV10-3 | TRBD2 | CAISGTSGGFTDTQYF | TGTGCCATCAGTGGGACTAGCGGGGGATTCACAGATACGCAGTATTTT
TRBJ1-1 | - | TRBV18 | TRBD1 | CASSSGTGDTGTEAFF | TGTGCCAGCTCGTCCGGGACAGGAGATACAGGCACTGAAGCTTTCTTT